These 27 T cell receptor beta chains came from one sample sequenced in a study of shared clonotypes between healthy human individuals. Positive CCR7 selection of CD45RO-negative cells yielded the naive CD8 cells, and terminally differentiated effector memory CD45RA+ cells were excluded. Sequenced by immunoSEQ multiplex PCR; TCRdb stores in-frame clones only, minus some. The sample contains about 680,000 clones, about 91% of which appear only once. The specimen was naive CD8+ T cells sorted from blood. Source of these receptors: a man in his thirties or forties in good health.

The genes are TRBV2 and TRBJ2-7; no definite D call. The germline V and J ends were trimmed by 2 bases and 5 bases, with 7 bases remaining between them. Germline V lookup: CDR1 SNHLY, CDR2 FYNNEI. This CDR3 region has 12 residues. CDR3 protein: CASSEPPHEQYF. The DNA for the CDR3 is TGTGCCAGCAGTGAACCCCCCCACGAGCAGTACTTC. Complete variable domain (other parts from reference TRBV2 and TRBJ2-7): EPEVTQTPSHQVTQMGQEVILRCVPISNHLYFYWYRQILGQKVEFLVSFYNNEISEKSEIFDDQFSVERPDGSNFTLKIRSTKLEDSAMYFCASSEPPHEQYFGPGTRLTVT.

CDR3 amino acids: CASKGYEQYF. As DNA, the CDR3 is TGTGCCAGCAAGGGATACGAGCAGTACTTC. This rearrangement joins TRBV2 to TRBJ2-5; unclear D gene. The better agreement between TRBJ2-7 and the DNA end casts doubt on the J call. The CDR3 totals 10 residues. Germline-derived CDR1 and CDR2 are SNHLY and FYNNEI.

The rearrangement joins TRBV9 to TRBJ2-5; 10 bases are a match to TRBD2. The germline V gene has CDR1 SGDLS and CDR2 YYNGEE. The CDR3 runs 13 residues. The V gene end was trimmed by 3 bases and the J gene end by 6 bases; junction bases not matched to a gene: 2. The CDR3: CASSGTSGKTQYF. CDR3 nucleotide sequence: TGTGCCAGCAGCGGAACTAGCGGGAAGACCCAGTACTTC.

This CDR3 reads CAASGGSPFYLGEQYF. CDR3 bases: TGTGCCGCGAGCGGGGGCAGCCCTTTTTATCTGGGCGAGCAGTACTTC. V is TRBV7-9 and J is TRBJ2-7, with TRBD2 matching 8 bases. The CDR3 loop spans 16 amino acids. CDR1 SEHNR and CDR2 FQNEAQ come from the germline V gene (reference sequence). V was clipped by 11 bases and J by 6 bases; unmatched bases: 21.

The chain joins TRBV5-5 to TRBJ2-7, with D perhaps TRBD1 (5 bases). CDR1 and CDR2 from the germline V gene are SGHKS and YYEKEE (reference sequence). With 2 bases removed from V and 0 bases from J, the gap between germline ends came to 6 bases. This CDR3 has 13 amino acids. Here the CDR3 reads CASSFDSSYEQYF. The CDR3 region has the DNA TGTGCCAGCAGCTTTGACAGCTCCTACGAGCAGTACTTC.

The V gene is TRBV29-1, the J gene TRBJ2-1; unclear D gene. This CDR3 has 14 amino acids. The ends were cut back, 5 bases at V and 7 bases at J, with 18 bases in the middle. Germline CDR1 and CDR2: SQVTM and ANQGSEA. The CDR3 loop reads CSVPLLYGSNEQFF. The CDR3 DNA follows: TGCAGCGTTCCCCTACTCTATGGGTCGAATGAGCAGTTCTTC.

The chain uses TRBV7-9 and TRBJ2-7; D perhaps matches TRBD1 (5 bases). The CDR3 contains 12 residues. Germline V lookup: CDR1 SEHNR, CDR2 FQNEAQ (reference sequence). Trimming shortened V by 5 bases and J by 4 bases, and 9 bases separated the two germline ends. The CDR3 here is CASSPTAYEQYF. The CDR3 DNA reads as TGTGCCAGCAGCCCGACAGCGTACGAGCAGTACTTC.

This chain joins TRBV11-2 and TRBJ1-1; no clear D gene. V was shortened by 2 bases and J by 5 bases, with 12 bases between the two germline ends. This CDR3 spans 14 amino acids. The germline V gene has CDR1 SGHAT and CDR2 FQNNGV. CDR3 in amino acids: CASSLLLGRTEAFF. The CDR3, as DNA: TGTGCCAGCAGCTTATTACTGGGGAGGACTGAAGCTTTCTTT.

V usage is TRBV4-1 and J usage is TRBJ2-3; 8 bases are shared with TRBD1. Germline CDR1 and CDR2: MGHRA and YSYEKL. The CDR3 is made up of 17 amino acids. The V segment lost 0 bases and the J segment 2 bases; nucleotides outside the gene matches: 7. Here the CDR3 DNA reads TGCGCCAGCAGCCAAGATGTGGACAGGGTCCCCACAGATACGCAGTATTTT. It specifies CASSQDVDRVPTDTQYF.

The chain uses TRBV14 and TRBJ2-2; perhaps TRBD1 as D (6 bases). Germline V gives CDR1 SGHDN, CDR2 FVKESK. V dropped 6 bases and J dropped 6 bases, with 11 bases sitting between them. CDR3 length: 13 residues. For the CDR3, the DNA is TGTGCCAGCAGTTACGGACAGTCCGGGGAGCTGTTTTTT. This gives the protein CASSYGQSGELFF.

V and J are TRBV7-8 and TRBJ2-7, with TRBD1 identical over 10 bases. Looked up from germline, CDR1 is SGHVS and CDR2 is FQNEAQ. V lost 1 base to trimming and J lost 7 bases; unmatched junction nucleotides: 13. This CDR3 region has 17 residues. Written as DNA, the CDR3 is TGTGCCAGCAGCTTAGGGTTTAGAGGACAGGGGGTGAGGGAGCAGTACTTC. Residues: CASSLGFRGQGVREQYF.

This chain uses TRBV27 with TRBJ2-5, with 14 nucleotides matching TRBD2. Germline V gene sequence: CDR1 MNHEY, CDR2 SMNVEV (reference sequence). The junction had 2 bases not matched to a gene; V was cut back by 6 bases and J by 2 bases. The CDR3 spans 15 residues. As DNA, the CDR3 is TGTGCCAGCAGCCGACTAGCGGGAGGGCAAGAGACCCAGTACTTC. Its protein product is CASSRLAGGQETQYF.

The chain uses TRBV4-1 and TRBJ1-4; no clear D. Germline V gives CDR1 MGHRA, CDR2 YSYEKL. This CDR3 spans 15 amino acids. Trimming pared 1 base from V and 0 bases from J, leaving 6 bases between. The CDR3 is CASSQASATNEKLFF. In DNA, the CDR3 is TGCGCCAGCAGCCAAGCCAGCGCAACTAATGAAAAACTGTTTTTT.

The chain is built from TRBV29-1 and TRBJ1-2; the D gene is possibly TRBD1 (6 bases). The V gene lost 6 bases and the J gene lost 4 bases, with 12 bases spanning the gap. Germline V gene lookup returns CDR1 SQVTM and CDR2 ANQGSEA. The length of the CDR3 is 12 residues. CDR3 region: CSVNGGAYGYTF. DNA of the CDR3: TGCAGCGTCAATGGGGGGGCCTATGGCTACACCTTC.

The chain has TRBV5-8 and TRBJ2-1; D remains ambiguous. The CDR3 is 14 amino acids. The V gene's germline CDR1 is SGHTS and CDR2 YDEGEE. V was clipped by 0 bases and J by 6 bases, with 10 bases between them. Here the CDR3 DNA reads TGTGCCAGCAGCTTGGAGATAGGCGCCAATGAGCAGTTCTTC. This gives the protein CASSLEIGANEQFF. Based on the CDR3 plus reference TRBV5-8 and TRBJ2-1, the full variable domain is EAGVTQSPTHLIKTRGQQATLRCSPISGHTSVYWYQQALGLGLQFLLWYDEGEERNRGNFPPRFSGRQFPNYSSELNVNALELEDSALYLCASSLEIGANEQFFGPGTRLTVL.

The CDR3 nucleotides are TGTGCCAGCAGTTACGATGGCAGGATGGAGACCCAGTACTTC. This sequence encodes CASSYDGRMETQYF. The chain employs TRBV6-6 and TRBJ2-5; D remains unclear. There are 14 residues in the CDR3. V lost 2 bases and J 5 bases, leaving 12 bases between the germline ends. Germline CDR1 and CDR2: MNHNY and SVGAGI (reference sequence).

The rearrangement links TRBV14 to TRBJ2-7, with D perhaps matching TRBD1 or TRBD2 (6 bases each). This CDR3 has 15 residues. Deletions cut 1 base from V and 3 bases from J, with 13 bases between. Germline V gene sequence: CDR1 SGHDN, CDR2 FVKESK. In DNA, the CDR3 is TGTGCCAGCAGCCAAGGGGTAGGGGGGTTCTACGAGCAGTACTTC. Translating gives CASSQGVGGFYEQYF.

This chain connects TRBV4-1 to TRBJ1-1; TRBD1 might be the D (5 bases). Germline lookup yields CDR1 MGHRA and CDR2 YSYEKL. Trimming cost V 3 bases and J 3 bases, with 11 bases left between them. This CDR3 spans 14 amino acids. Here the CDR3 reads CASSQGTGDTEAFF. The CDR3 DNA reads TGCGCCAGCAGCCAGGGTACAGGCGACACTGAAGCTTTCTTT.

This chain joins TRBV2 and TRBJ2-7; D may correspond to TRBD1 or TRBD2 (5 bases each). Germline CDR1 reads SNHLY; CDR2 reads FYNNEI. Trimming removed 1 base from V and 4 bases from J, with 20 bases in between. This CDR3 has 17 residues. CDR3 amino acids: CASSEVGAAEYLYEQYF. In DNA, the CDR3 is TGTGCCAGCAGTGAAGTCGGGGCGGCGGAATATTTGTACGAGCAGTACTTC.

The chain has TRBV5-4 and TRBJ2-7, with D uncertain. The length of the CDR3 is 15 residues. Germline CDR1 and CDR2: SGHNT and YYREEE (reference sequence). Trimming left V 5 bases short and J 3 bases short, with 18 bases between. DNA for the CDR3: TGTGCCAGCAGATTCTCCCGGGCTACGGACTACGAGCAGTACTTC. Its translation: CASRFSRATDYEQYF.

The chain has TRBV9 and TRBJ2-1; maybe TRBD2 (6 bases). V was clipped by 2 bases and J by 3 bases, with 15 bases between them. Per the germline V gene, CDR1 is SGDLS and CDR2 is YYNGEE. The CDR3 spans 16 residues. The CDR3 sequence is CASSVSGLGSYNEQFF. DNA for the CDR3: TGTGCCAGCAGCGTGTCGGGACTCGGCAGCTACAATGAGCAGTTCTTC.

CDR3 bases: TGTGCCAGTAGTATAAGTTGGGGCAGGAAAACCTACGAGCAGTACTTC. The encoded protein is CASSISWGRKTYEQYF. The chain is built from TRBV19 and TRBJ2-7, with a weak D call TRBD1 (5 bases). The V and J ends lost 2 bases and 2 bases respectively, with 16 bases between them. Germline CDR1 reads LNHDA; CDR2 reads SQIVND (reference sequence). CDR3 size: 16 residues.

This chain links TRBV4-3 with TRBJ2-7, with TRBD2 as a possible D gene (6 bases). CDR1 is LGHNA, CDR2 YSLEER, per germline. The CDR3 has 16 residues. The V end lost 0 bases, the J end lost 2 bases, and 14 bases lay between the germline ends. CDR3 sequence reads: CASSQDRISGTYEQYF. The CDR3 DNA sequence: TGCGCCAGCAGCCAAGATAGGATTAGCGGAACCTACGAGCAGTACTTC.

The count of this clone is one. The gene calls are TRBV29-1 and TRBJ1-2; the match to TRBD1 covers 10 bases. From germline, CDR1 is SQVTM and CDR2 ANQGSEA. This CDR3 has 14 residues. The J segment lost 2 bases and the V segment lost 7 bases, leaving 7 bases of the junction unmatched. This CDR3 is CSALGQGKNYGYTF. For the CDR3, the DNA is TGCAGCGCCCTGGGACAGGGGAAGAACTATGGCTACACCTTC.

The V and J genes are TRBV29-1 and TRBJ1-1; a possible D gene is TRBD1 (5 bases). Germline-derived CDR1 and CDR2 are SQVTM and ANQGSEA. The length of the CDR3 is 12 residues. Trimming shortened V by 7 bases and J by 1 base, and 10 bases separated the two germline ends. CDR3 region: CSGWRGNTEAFF. DNA of the CDR3: TGCAGCGGGTGGAGGGGGAACACTGAAGCTTTCTTT.

This rearrangement joins TRBV27 to TRBJ2-1; D is unclear. The CDR3 spans 15 residues. Trimming pared 5 bases from V and 4 bases from J, leaving 15 bases between. CDR1 is MNHEY and CDR2 is SMNVEV in the germline V gene (reference sequence). The DNA for the CDR3 is TGTGCCAGCAGTCCCCTTCAGACGAGTTACAATGAGCAGTTCTTC. Its translation is CASSPLQTSYNEQFF.

The chain carries TRBV18 and TRBJ2-7; D might be TRBD1 (6 bases). Trimming took off 6 bases at V and 4 bases at J, with 13 bases between the two ends. Germline CDR1 and CDR2: KGHSH and LQKENI. CDR3 length: 13 amino acids. DNA for the CDR3: TGTGCCAGCTCGGCAGGGGTAGGGTACGAGCAGTACTTC. Translating it yields CASSAGVGYEQYF.